The 2 T cell receptor beta chains in this list originate from one sample, sequenced in a study of cytomegalovirus exposure and HLA in healthy donors. Sequencing was performed with immunoSEQ multiplex PCR; in TCRdb, only in-frame clones are kept and a portion is missing. The top ten hold 3% to 3.5% of the sample, which has hundreds of thousands of clones, 90% seen once. Sequencing input: PBMCs. The receptors here all came from a woman aged 25-40 years in good health and CMV-seronegative.

The chain uses TRBV9 and TRBJ2-1, with 8 bases lining up with TRBD2. Trimming at V came to 4 bases and at J to 7 bases, leaving 13 bases not matched to a gene. Germline loops: CDR1 SGDLS, CDR2 YYNGEE. This CDR3 region has 16 residues. CDR3 sequence (DNA): TGTGCCAGCAGCATAGCGGCAAGCGGGAGCTGGAATGAGCAGTTCTTC. Translated: CASSIAASGSWNEQFF.

This chain connects TRBV27 to TRBJ2-3; 14 bases align to TRBD2. J lost 2 bases, V lost 6 bases, and 1 base had no gene match. The CDR3 has 15 amino acids. Germline V gene lookup returns CDR1 MNHEY and CDR2 SMNVEV (reference sequence). The DNA for the CDR3 is TGTGCCAGCAGGGGACTAGCGGGAGCCACAGATACGCAGTATTTT. It encodes CASRGLAGATDTQYF.